The rows below give T cell receptor beta chains drawn from one sample of a study of regulatory T cells in long-lasting Graves disease. MiXCR, applied by TCRdb to the multiplex PCR reads, yields one record per CDR3 protein. The sample has over 200,000 distinct CDR3 sequences, around 18% seen once. These same data were also listed under a study on T cells in Graves' hyperthyroidism and ophthalmopathy.

Sample: peripheral blood mononuclear cells (PBMCs), taken at new diagnosis, from a patient treated with antithyroid drugs. These receptors all come from a woman aged 30 to 39 with Graves disease. Both conserved end residues are part of each CDR3. D genes are given only for firm matches. Expanded clones get a size class; other rows say once, few or many, or leave the size out.

V gene	clone size	D gene	J gene	CDR3 protein	CDR3 DNA
TRBV9	NA	NA	TRBJ2-3	CASRPFSSTDTQYF	TGTGCCAGCAGACCCTTTTCTAGCACAGATACGCAGTATTTT
TRBV2	many	NA	TRBJ1-1	CASSEDAKAFF	TGTGCCAGCAGTGAGGACGCAAAAGCTTTCTTT
TRBV5-7	many	NA	TRBJ1-5	CASSLCRAMGYRDYSNQPQHF	TGTGCCAGCAGCTTGTGTCGGGCTATGGGATATCGCGATTATAGCAATCAGCCCCAGCATTTT
TRBV10-3	many	NA	TRBJ1-2	CAISESGTYGYTF	TGTGCCATCAGTGAGTCGGGCACCTATGGCTACACCTTC
TRBV11-3	many	TRBD1	TRBJ2-2	CASSLIGQGVTGELFF	TGTGCCAGCAGCTTAATAGGACAGGGCGTCACCGGGGAGCTGTTTTTT
TRBV20-1	many	NA	TRBJ2-1	CSASMEARRQFF	TGCAGTGCTTCGATGGAGGCCAGGAGGCAGTTCTTC
TRBV19	many	NA	TRBJ1-2	CASSILLGGASPRYGYTF	TGTGCCAGTAGTATCCTCCTGGGAGGAGCCTCGCCGAGATATGGCTACACCTTC
TRBV3-1	many	NA	TRBJ2-7	CASSHKTGLLYEQYF	TGTGCCAGCAGCCACAAGACGGGACTCCTCTACGAGCAGTACTTC
TRBV7-9	NA	NA	TRBJ1-6	CASSFLDTSNSPLHF	TGTGCCAGCAGCTTCTTGGACACATCTAATTCACCCCTCCACTTT
TRBV5-1	many	NA	TRBJ2-7	CASSLMAERGEQYF	TGCGCCAGCAGCTTGATGGCGGAACGTGGGGAGCAGTACTTC
TRBV24-1	many	TRBD1	TRBJ2-3	CATSDPTGTGTDTQYF	TGTGCCACCAGTGATCCTACCGGGACAGGGACAGATACGCAGTATTTT
TRBV16	many	NA	TRBJ1-3	CASSDGEGRENTIYF	TGTGCCAGCAGCGACGGTGAGGGACGGGAAAACACCATATATTTT
TRBV20-1	many	NA	TRBJ2-3	CSAAGLALSSFRDTQYF	TGCAGTGCCGCGGGGCTAGCTTTATCCAGTTTTAGGGATACGCAGTATTTT
TRBV3-1	many	NA	TRBJ2-6	CASSQWSGGAGANVLTF	TGTGCCAGCAGCCAATGGAGTGGGGGGGCCGGGGCCAACGTCCTGACTTTC
TRBV27	many	NA	TRBJ2-2	CASSFRGQINTGELFF	TGTGCCAGCAGTTTTCGAGGGCAGATTAACACCGGGGAGCTGTTTTTT
TRBV28	many	TRBD1	TRBJ1-2	CASQTGANYGYTF	TGTGCCAGTCAGACAGGGGCCAACTATGGCTACACCTTC
TRBV20-1	NA	TRBD2	TRBJ2-5	CSARALMTSGALQETQYF	TGCAGTGCTAGAGCCCTCATGACTAGCGGGGCTCTTCAAGAGACCCAGTACTTC
TRBV10-1	once	TRBD1	TRBJ1-2	CASSVPGQGVDYGYTF	TGCGCCAGCAGTGTCCCGGGACAGGGGGTAGACTATGGCTACACCTTC
TRBV3-1	many	NA	TRBJ2-1	CASSQPPRTIDEQFF	TGTGCCAGCAGCCAACCCCCTAGGACGATTGATGAGCAGTTCTTC
TRBV12-5	many	TRBD1	TRBJ1-1	CASGLGPGTDF	TGTGCTAGTGGTTTGGGACCCGGGACAGACTTT
TRBV20-1	NA	TRBD2	TRBJ2-7	CSAPNAGTRGDEQYF	TGCAGTGCGCCGAATGCCGGGACTAGAGGGGACGAGCAGTACTTC
TRBV10-3	many	NA	TRBJ2-1	CAISGSWDEQFF	TGTGCCATCAGTGGGTCATGGGATGAGCAGTTCTTC
TRBV7-7	NA	NA	TRBJ2-5	CASSSGRGRGETQYF	TGTGCTAGCAGCTCTGGTCGAGGCAGAGGAGAGACCCAGTACTTC
TRBV7-2	many	NA	TRBJ1-1	CASSSSTPRIKAFF	TGTGCCAGCAGCTCGAGCACCCCTAGAATTAAAGCTTTCTTT
TRBV6-9	many	NA	TRBJ2-7	CASSYRWGYEQYF	TGTGCCAGCAGTTACCGTTGGGGCTACGAGCAGTACTTC
TRBV13	many	NA	TRBJ2-7	CASSSTSRQDEQYF	TGTGCCAGCAGCTCTACCAGTAGACAGGACGAGCAGTACTTC
TRBV2	many	NA	TRBJ1-1	CASTQTEAFF	TGTGCCAGCACCCAAACTGAAGCTTTCTTT
TRBV3-1	many	NA	TRBJ1-3	CASSRASSPGNTIYF	TGTGCCAGCAGCCGTGCGTCAAGTCCTGGAAACACCATATATTTT
TRBV9	NA	TRBD2	TRBJ2-5	CASSPSGGGLGETQYF	TGTGCCAGCAGCCCCTCGGGGGGGGGGTTGGGGGAGACCCAGTACTTC
TRBV7-2	many	NA	TRBJ1-6	CASSSGSSYNSPLHF	TGTGCCAGCAGTAGCGGGAGCTCCTATAATTCACCCCTCCACTTT
TRBV11-2	many	NA	TRBJ2-5	CASSLEWLAETQYF	TGTGCCAGCAGCTTAGAGTGGTTAGCGGAGACCCAGTACTTC
TRBV20-1	many	NA	TRBJ1-5	CSAKDTSNQPQHF	TGCAGTGCTAAGGACACAAGCAATCAGCCCCAGCATTTT
TRBV7-9	many	NA	TRBJ1-1	CASGAPNTEAFF	TGTGCCAGCGGGGCCCCGAACACTGAAGCTTTCTTT
TRBV19	many	NA	TRBJ1-1	CASNPSGGGGTEAFF	TGTGCCAGTAACCCATCAGGAGGGGGTGGCACTGAAGCTTTCTTT
TRBV3-1	many	TRBD1	TRBJ1-1	CASSPRDRGLVAEAFF	TGTGCCAGCAGTCCTCGGGACAGGGGGTTAGTTGCTGAAGCTTTCTTT
TRBV2	many	NA	TRBJ2-3	CASSEGFPDTQYF	TGTGCCAGCAGTGAGGGATTTCCAGATACGCAGTATTTT
TRBV18	many	NA	TRBJ1-5	CASSHGTGRQPQHF	TGTGCCAGCTCACACGGGACGGGACGACAGCCCCAGCATTTT
TRBV30	NA	NA	TRBJ1-5	CAWSRGTLSNQPQHF	TGTGCCTGGAGTCGCGGGACTCTGAGCAATCAGCCCCAGCATTTT
TRBV12-3/TRBV12-4	many	NA	TRBJ1-4	CASVETTNEKLFF	TGTGCCAGCGTGGAGACAACTAATGAAAAACTGTTTTTT
TRBV7-2	many	TRBD2	TRBJ2-3	CASRSRGLRTDTQYF	TGTGCCAGCAGATCCCGGGGACTACGAACAGATACGCAGTATTTT
TRBV29-1	many	TRBD1	TRBJ1-2	CSVDHGQGELTGYTF	TGCAGCGTTGACCATGGACAGGGGGAGCTCACTGGCTACACCTTC
TRBV18	NA	TRBD1	TRBJ1-1	CASSRGGDLNTEAFF	TGTGCCAGCTCCAGGGGGGGGGACTTGAACACTGAAGCTTTCTTT
TRBV5-5	NA	TRBD1	TRBJ1-2	CASSLDRGGTGGYTF	TGTGCCAGCAGCTTGGACAGGGGGGGAACTGGTGGCTACACCTTC